The 29 T cell receptor beta chains below were found in one sample sequenced in a study of long-term antiretroviral therapy in people with HIV. With survey level as its setting, the immunoSEQ assay was v3.0. The repertoire was sequenced with immunoSEQ multiplex PCR; TCRdb's copy has only in-frame clones and lacks some. The sample lists 15,000 to 20,000 clones; roughly 75% were seen once. The input for sequencing was unsorted PBMCs, taken 2.9 years after starting antiretroviral therapy. Receptors originate from a woman aged 25 to 45 with HIV.

The rearrangement uses TRBV7-3 and TRBJ2-1; tentatively, D is TRBD1 (6 bases). The V and J ends lost 8 bases and 4 bases respectively, with 15 bases between them. The CDR3 has 14 residues. Germline CDR1 SGHTA, CDR2 FQGTGA. CDR3 nucleotide sequence: TGTGCCAGCTCCAAACAGGGACGGTACAATGAGCAGTTCTTC. As protein: CASSKQGRYNEQFF.

The chain joins TRBV7-2 to TRBJ1-2; no clear D gene. V was shortened by 6 bases and J by 8 bases, with 19 bases between the two germline ends. Germline V lookup: CDR1 SGHTA, CDR2 FQGNSA. This CDR3 spans 14 amino acids. This CDR3 is CASSRTPSARGYTF. Written as DNA, the CDR3 is TGTGCCAGCAGTCGAACCCCCAGTGCTCGCGGCTACACCTTC.

The chain links TRBV6-1 to TRBJ2-7; no clear D gene. V was cut by 6 bases and J by 0 bases, with 9 bases left in between. The CDR3 length is 13 residues. Looked up from germline, CDR1 is MNHNS and CDR2 is SASEGT. The CDR3 nucleotides are TGTGCCAGCAGGTCGCCCGACTCCTACGAGCAGTACTTC. Amino acids: CASRSPDSYEQYF.

The chain employs TRBV29-1 and TRBJ1-1; 7 bases align to TRBD1. The CDR3 has 13 amino acids. V lost 6 bases, J lost 7 bases, and 11 bases stayed unmatched. The germline gives CDR1 SQVTM, CDR2 ANQGSEA. CDR3 region: CSVRKGGGNEAFF. The CDR3 coding sequence is TGCAGCGTCCGAAAAGGGGGCGGGAATGAAGCTTTCTTT.

The rearrangement joins TRBV19 to TRBJ1-5; D not certain. The length of the CDR3 is 14 residues. Trimming cost V 7 bases and J 2 bases, with 12 bases left between them. Germline CDR1 reads LNHDA; CDR2 reads SQIVND (reference sequence). The CDR3 spells CASNPYIGNQPQHF. The CDR3 coding sequence is TGTGCCAGTAACCCCTACATAGGCAATCAGCCCCAGCATTTT.

The chain carries TRBV11-2 and TRBJ2-7, with D perhaps given as TRBD1 or TRBD2 (5 bases each). Trimming shortened V by 8 bases and J by 4 bases, and 12 bases separated the two germline ends. This CDR3 spans 12 amino acids. Germline CDR1 and CDR2: SGHAT and FQNNGV. CDR3 DNA sequence: TGTGCCAGCGGGGGTCCGGGGTACGAGCAGTACGTC. Translated, it gives CASGGPGYEQYV.

The table lists this clone with a count of one. This chain uses TRBV30 with TRBJ2-1; no reliable D call. Germline V gene sequence: CDR1 GTSNPN, CDR2 SVGIG (reference sequence). This CDR3 contains 11 residues. Trimming left V 1 base short and J 4 bases short, with 2 bases between. The CDR3: CAWSGYNEQFF. CDR3 DNA sequence: TGTGCCTGGAGTGGGTACAATGAGCAGTTCTTC.

The chain employs TRBV29-1 and TRBJ2-2; possibly TRBD2 for D (6 bases). Germline CDR1 is SQVTM and CDR2 is ANQGSEA. The CDR3 totals 12 residues. V was clipped by 7 bases and J by 5 bases, with 11 bases between them. The CDR3 region is CSAGDETGELFF. As DNA, the CDR3 is TGCAGCGCGGGAGACGAAACCGGGGAGCTGTTTTTT.

The rearrangement uses TRBV6-1 and TRBJ2-3; tentatively, D is TRBD2 (6 bases). The V end lost 11 bases, the J end lost 5 bases, and 17 bases lay between the germline ends. This CDR3 is built from 13 residues. Germline V gives CDR1 MNHNS, CDR2 SASEGT. The CDR3 nucleotides are TGTGCCGGGAAGGAGGGCCCCAGAGATACGCAGTATTTT. It specifies CAGKEGPRDTQYF.

This clone was found a few times. The chain combines TRBV19 with TRBJ1-1; D gene uncertain. The CDR3 contains 13 residues. The V end lost 7 bases, the J end lost 1 base, and 10 bases lay between the germline ends. Germline V lookup: CDR1 LNHDA, CDR2 SQIVND (reference sequence). The CDR3 DNA reads as TGTGCCAGTATATCGTCAGAGAACACTGAAGCTTTCTTT. Protein: CASISSENTEAFF. Filled out from reference TRBV19 and TRBJ1-1, the complete variable domain reads DGGITQSPKYLFRKEGQNVTLSCEQNLNHDAMYWYRQDPGQGLRLIYYSQIVNDFQKGDIAEGYSVSREKKESFPLTVTSAQKNPTAFYLCASISSENTEAFFGQGTRLTVV.

The chain couples TRBV27 to TRBJ2-1; D possibly uses TRBD1 or TRBD2 (5 bases each). The CDR3 totals 13 residues. CDR1 and CDR2 (germline): MNHEY, SMNVEV (reference sequence). Trimming took off 6 bases at V and 3 bases at J, with 9 bases between the two ends. CDR3 DNA: TGTGCCAGCAGGGCAGGGAGCTACAATGAGCAGTTCTTC. This translates into CASRAGSYNEQFF.

This clone has a handful of counts. The V call is TRBV15, the J call TRBJ2-7; 11 nucleotides line up with TRBD1. The CDR3 consists of 15 residues. V lost 5 bases, J lost 4 bases, and 7 bases stayed unmatched. Germline CDR1 is LNHNV and CDR2 is YYDKDF (reference sequence). This chain's CDR3 is CATSLPDRGPYEQYF. DNA for the CDR3: TGTGCCACCAGCCTACCGGACAGGGGGCCATACGAGCAGTACTTC. The whole variable domain, remainder taken from reference TRBV15 and TRBJ2-7, is DAMVIQNPRYQVTQFGKPVTLSCSQTLNHNVMYWYQQKSSQAPKLLFHYYDKDFNNEADTPDNFQSRRPNTSFCFLDIRSPGLGDTAMYLCATSLPDRGPYEQYFGPGTRLTVT.

The chain uses TRBV11-2 and TRBJ1-4; a possible D gene is TRBD1 (6 bases). The CDR3 loop spans 15 amino acids. Trimming took off 1 base at V and 7 bases at J, with 13 bases between the two ends. The V gene's germline CDR1 is SGHAT and CDR2 FQNNGV. CDR3 residues: CASSLVSTGFEKLFF. The CDR3, as DNA: TGTGCCAGCAGCTTAGTTTCGACAGGATTTGAAAAACTGTTTTTT.

In DNA, the CDR3 is TGTGCCAGTAGCGTGACAGGGAAAATGGATACGCAGTATTTT. Amino acids: CASSVTGKMDTQYF. The chain couples TRBV19 to TRBJ2-3; 7 bases map to TRBD1. In germline, CDR1 is LNHDA, CDR2 SQIVND (reference sequence). This CDR3 is 14 amino acids long. The V gene end was trimmed by 6 bases and the J gene end by 6 bases; junction bases not matched to a gene: 9.

The chain combines TRBV7-3 with TRBJ1-1, with D possibly being TRBD1 (5 bases). Germline V lookup: CDR1 SGHTA, CDR2 FQGTGA. Trimming cost V 0 bases and J 1 base, with 6 bases left between them. This CDR3 spans 14 amino acids. The CDR3 is CASSLTGTNTEAFF. DNA for the CDR3: TGTGCCAGCAGCTTAACCGGGACGAACACTGAAGCTTTCTTT. Full variable domain (missing parts from reference TRBV7-3 and TRBJ1-1): GAGVSQTPSNKVTEKGKYVELRCDPISGHTALYWYRQSLGQGPEFLIYFQGTGAADDSGLPNDRFFAVRPEGSVSTLKIQRTERGDSAVYLCASSLTGTNTEAFFGQGTRLTVV.

A single count supports this clone. The chain uses TRBV6-5 and TRBJ1-2; 7 bases match TRBD1. Looked up from germline, CDR1 is MNHEY and CDR2 is SVGAGI. This CDR3 spans 16 amino acids. After removal of 2 bases from V and 0 bases from J, the junction contained 6 bases not matched to a gene. For the CDR3, the DNA is TGTGCCAGCAGTTACACTGGGACAGAACCTAACTATGGCTACACCTTC. It yields the protein CASSYTGTEPNYGYTF.

The chain joins TRBV9 to TRBJ1-1; 8 bases are a match to TRBD1. CDR1 is SGDLS, CDR2 YYNGEE, per germline. V gave up 3 bases and J gave up 12 bases; unmatched junction bases: 7. This CDR3 is built from 12 residues. The CDR3 DNA is TGTGCCAGCAGCGGATTGGACAGGGAAACTTTCTTT. Protein: CASSGLDRETFF. The full variable domain, completed using reference TRBV9 and TRBJ1-1, is DSGVTQTPKHLITATGQRVTLRCSPRSGDLSVYWYQQSLDQGLQFLIQYYNGEERAKGNILERFSAQQFPDLHSELNLSSLELGDSALYFCASSGLDRETFFGQGTRLTVV.

J is TRBJ1-1 and V is TRBV29-1; 9 bases fit TRBD1. Germline CDR1 SQVTM, CDR2 ANQGSEA. V was clipped by 7 bases and J by 8 bases; unmatched bases: 11. The CDR3 sequence is 13 residues long. For the CDR3, the DNA is TGCAGCGGCGTACCGGACAGGGGAAGGGAAGCTTTCTTT. This translates into CSGVPDRGREAFF. The complete variable domain, with remaining parts taken from reference TRBV29-1 and TRBJ1-1, reads SAVISQKPSRDICQRGTSLTIQCQVDSQVTMMFWYRQQPGQSLTLIATANQGSEATYESGFVIDKFPISRPNLTFSTLTVSNMSPEDSSIYLCSGVPDRGREAFFGQGTRLTVV.

V gene TRBV6-1 combines with J gene TRBJ1-2; no definite D call. This CDR3 is built from 13 residues. Trimming removed 3 bases from V and 8 bases from J, with 13 bases in between. Germline loops: CDR1 MNHNS, CDR2 SASEGT. This CDR3 is CASSEQEINGYTF. DNA of the CDR3: TGTGCCAGCAGTGAGCAAGAAATCAACGGCTACACCTTC.

This clone was counted only a few times. The chain links TRBV11-2 to TRBJ1-6, with D uncertain. Trimming stripped 5 bases from V and 5 bases from J, with 10 bases between. Germline CDR1 is SGHAT and CDR2 is FQNNGV. This CDR3 is built from 14 residues. This CDR3 reads CASSRGSDNSPLHF. The CDR3 DNA is TGTGCCAGCAGCCGAGGGTCAGATAATTCACCCCTCCACTTT.

The V and J genes are TRBV10-3 and TRBJ1-2, with 7 bases fitting TRBD1. The CDR3 runs to 13 residues. V shed 5 bases, J shed 7 bases, and the junction held 7 bases outside the gene matches. Germline CDR1 reads ENHRY; CDR2 reads SYGVKD. The CDR3 spells CAISPGGLVGYTF. CDR3 sequence (DNA): TGTGCCATCAGTCCAGGGGGTTTGGTTGGCTACACCTTC.

The rearrangement joins TRBV19 to TRBJ1-5; 7 bases are a match to TRBD1. The CDR3 loop spans 15 amino acids. The V and J ends lost 0 bases and 6 bases, in that order; junction bases with no gene match: 5. The germline V gene encodes CDR1 LNHDA and CDR2 SQIVND (reference sequence). CDR3 DNA: TGTGCCAGTAGTATAGAAAACAGGGGCATTCAGCCCCAGCATTTT. This encodes CASSIENRGIQPQHF.

CDR3 protein: CSVRAVVSEKLFF. In DNA form, the CDR3 reads TGCAGCGTGAGGGCCGTCGTTAGTGAAAAACTGTTTTTT. The chain uses TRBV29-1 and TRBJ1-4; D call uncertain. Germline CDR1 and CDR2: SQVTM and ANQGSEA. CDR3 size: 13 residues. Trimming left V 6 bases short and J 7 bases short, with 15 bases between. Combining the CDR3 with reference TRBV29-1 and TRBJ1-4 gives the whole variable domain SAVISQKPSRDICQRGTSLTIQCQVDSQVTMMFWYRQQPGQSLTLIATANQGSEATYESGFVIDKFPISRPNLTFSTLTVSNMSPEDSSIYLCSVRAVVSEKLFFGSGTQLSVL.

The chain employs TRBV6-5 and TRBJ2-5; perhaps TRBD1 as D (6 bases). Germline lookup yields CDR1 MNHEY and CDR2 SVGAGI. V dropped 2 bases and J dropped 2 bases, with 6 bases sitting between them. This CDR3 has 13 amino acids. CDR3 loop: CASSYTGQETQYF. CDR3 in DNA: TGTGCCAGCAGTTACACAGGGCAAGAGACCCAGTACTTC.

The genes are TRBV5-1 and TRBJ2-7, with D unclear. CDR3 length equals 11 residues. Germline values: CDR1 SGHRS, CDR2 YFSETQ. V gave up 4 bases and J gave up 4 bases, with 6 bases separating them. The CDR3 nucleotides are TGCGCCAGCAGCGTGGGGTACGAGCAGTACTTC. This encodes CASSVGYEQYF.

The V and J genes are TRBV11-2 and TRBJ2-1, with TRBD1 matching over 7 bases. Germline CDR1 and CDR2: SGHAT and FQNNGV. After removal of 1 base from V and 7 bases from J, the junction contained 7 bases not matched to a gene. The CDR3 is 15 residues long. CDR3 bases: TGTGCCAGCAGCTTAGCCAGGGGGATAACGAATGAGCAGTTCTTC. This codes for CASSLARGITNEQFF.

This chain links TRBV11-2 with TRBJ2-3; no clear D. V lost 1 base and J lost 2, with 10 bases in between. Germline CDR1 is SGHAT and CDR2 is FQNNGV. The CDR3 totals 15 residues. The CDR3 bases are TGTGCCAGCAGCTTAGCAGGATTAGACACAGATACGCAGTATTTT. Its protein is CASSLAGLDTDTQYF.

This chain links TRBV11-2 with TRBJ2-1; D unresolved. This CDR3 is 11 amino acids long. The V gene lost 2 bases and the J gene lost 8 bases, with 4 bases spanning the gap. CDR1 is SGHAT, CDR2 FQNNGV, per germline. The CDR3 DNA follows: TGTGCCAGCAGCTTACAGCATGAGCAGTTCTTC. It yields the protein CASSLQHEQFF.

V and J are TRBV6-5 and TRBJ2-7, with D uncertain. CDR1 is MNHEY, CDR2 SVGAGI, per germline. This CDR3 is 15 amino acids long. The V end lost 0 bases, the J end lost 2 bases, and 11 bases lay between the germline ends. The CDR3 sequence is CASSYSSGGAYEQYV. In DNA, the CDR3 is TGTGCCAGCAGTTACTCGTCCGGCGGAGCCTACGAGCAGTACGTC.